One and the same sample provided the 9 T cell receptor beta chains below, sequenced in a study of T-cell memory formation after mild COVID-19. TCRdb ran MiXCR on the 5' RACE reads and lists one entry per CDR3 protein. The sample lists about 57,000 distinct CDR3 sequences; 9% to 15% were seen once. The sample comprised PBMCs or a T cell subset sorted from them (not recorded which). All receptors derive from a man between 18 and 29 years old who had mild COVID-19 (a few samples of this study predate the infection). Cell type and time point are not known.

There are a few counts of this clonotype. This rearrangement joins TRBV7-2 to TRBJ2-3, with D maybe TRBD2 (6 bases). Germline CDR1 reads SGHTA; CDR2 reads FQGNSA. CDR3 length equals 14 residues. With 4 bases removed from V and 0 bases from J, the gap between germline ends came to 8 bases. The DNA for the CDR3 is TGTGCCAGCAGCTCCGGGACTAGCACAGATACGCAGTATTTT. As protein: CASSSGTSTDTQYF.

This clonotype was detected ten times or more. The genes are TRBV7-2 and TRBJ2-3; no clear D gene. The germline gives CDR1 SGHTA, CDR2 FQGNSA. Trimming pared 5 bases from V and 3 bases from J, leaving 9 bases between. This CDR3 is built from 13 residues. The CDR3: CASSSPETDTQYF. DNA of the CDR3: TGTGCCAGCAGCAGCCCAGAGACAGATACGCAGTATTTT.

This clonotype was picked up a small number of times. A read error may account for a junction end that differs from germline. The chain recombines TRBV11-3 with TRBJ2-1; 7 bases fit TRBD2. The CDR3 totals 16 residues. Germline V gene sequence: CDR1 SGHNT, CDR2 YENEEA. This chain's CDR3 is CASSLSQSGGQGEQLF. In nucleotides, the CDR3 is TGTGCCAGCAGCTTATCCCAGTCGGGGGGTCAGGGTGAGCAGTTATTC.

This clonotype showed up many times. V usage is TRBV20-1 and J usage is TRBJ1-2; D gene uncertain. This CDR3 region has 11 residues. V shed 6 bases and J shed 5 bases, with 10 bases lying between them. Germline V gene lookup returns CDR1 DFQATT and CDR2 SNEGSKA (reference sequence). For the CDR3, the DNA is TGCAGTGCCTTGAGCGAGTATGGCTACACCTTC. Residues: CSALSEYGYTF.

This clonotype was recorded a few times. CDR3 nucleotides: TGTGCCAGCAGCTCAGGGGGCCGGGAGCAGTTCTTC. Residues: CASSSGGREQFF. The chain combines TRBV3-1 with TRBJ2-1, with 8 bases lining up with TRBD1. Looked up from germline, CDR1 is LGHDT and CDR2 is YNNKEL (reference sequence). V gave up 5 bases and J gave up 10 bases; unmatched junction bases: 4. The CDR3 sequence is 12 residues long.

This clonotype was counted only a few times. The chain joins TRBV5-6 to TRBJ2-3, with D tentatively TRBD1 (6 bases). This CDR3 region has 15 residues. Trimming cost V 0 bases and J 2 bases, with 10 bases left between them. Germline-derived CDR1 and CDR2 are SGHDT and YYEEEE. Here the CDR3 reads CASSLVGGHTDTQYF. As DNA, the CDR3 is TGTGCCAGCAGCTTGGTTGGGGGCCACACAGATACGCAGTATTTT.

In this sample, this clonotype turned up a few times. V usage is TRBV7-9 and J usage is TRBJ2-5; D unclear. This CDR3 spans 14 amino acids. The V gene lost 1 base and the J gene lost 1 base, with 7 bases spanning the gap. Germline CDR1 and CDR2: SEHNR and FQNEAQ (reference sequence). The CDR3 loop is CASSLVMAQETQYF. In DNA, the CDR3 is TGTGCCAGCAGCTTAGTAATGGCCCAAGAGACCCAGTACTTC.

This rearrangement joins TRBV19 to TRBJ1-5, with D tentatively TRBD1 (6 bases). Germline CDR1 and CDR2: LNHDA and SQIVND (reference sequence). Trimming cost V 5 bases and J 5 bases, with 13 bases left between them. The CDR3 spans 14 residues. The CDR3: CASSSQGLYQPQHF. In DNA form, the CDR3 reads TGTGCCAGTAGTTCACAGGGTTTATATCAGCCCCAGCATTTT.

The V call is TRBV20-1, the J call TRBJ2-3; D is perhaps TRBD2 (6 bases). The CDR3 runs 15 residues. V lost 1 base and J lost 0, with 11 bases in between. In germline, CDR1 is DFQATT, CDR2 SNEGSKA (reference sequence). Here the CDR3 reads CSARVLADSTDTQYF. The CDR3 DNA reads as TGCAGTGCTAGAGTACTAGCCGATAGCACAGATACGCAGTATTTT.